This TCR beta chain appears in the sequencing data of a study of T-cell reconstitution after alpha-beta-depleted transplantation in children. Overall study results and limits: Several hundred rapidly expanded clones from non-depleted graft cells reportedly supplied alpha-beta T cells about two months post-transplant.

To note about this clonotype: The antigen remains unidentified.

V shed 0 bases and J shed 6 bases, with 10 bases lying between them. Germline V lookup: CDR1 SGHDN, CDR2 FVKESK. This CDR3 has 14 amino acids. Unique molecular identifiers featured in how the TCRbeta library was prepared. TCRdb re-analysed the PCR reads in MiXCR, keeping a single row per CDR3 protein. Found here are hundreds of thousands of distinct CDR3 sequences, 15% to 20% of them singletons; the top ten hold 35% to 50%. Sequencing used PBMCs, mostly from graft donor cells, obtained 360 days after TCRalphabeta/CD19-depleted stem cell transplant. The chain joins TRBV14 to TRBJ2-3; D unclear. This receptor was taken from a male patient under 10 years old who had a stem cell transplant for acute lymphoblastic leukemia, so the T cells may come from the graft donor. CDR3 region: CASSQDIARDTQYF. The CDR3 DNA is TGTGCCAGCAGCCAAGACATTGCCCGGGATACGCAGTATTTT.